This T cell receptor (beta chain) appears in the sequencing data of a study of molecular identifiers for immune sequencing clone quantification listed by TCRdb under 2018. Some background on the complete study: For a replicate experiment, RNA from around 20,000 or 100,000 naive CD8 T cells was divided into five aliquots, of which four were sequenced. This methods study used CD8 T cells to benchmark TCR RNA copy counting and molecular-identifier clustering-based TCR repertoire sequencing (MIDCIRS). What the research found in general, with its limitations: Modeling indicated around 3.2 TCR RNA copies recovered per cell, compared with about 9.7 by digital PCR, which implies a capture efficiency of about 27%. Highly expanded clone sizes could be underestimated because identical TCR molecules may share a barcode. Naive libraries contained spiked-in Jurkat TCR RNA (around eleven copies' worth), which is not part of the donor repertoire. Clones above 20 RNA copies held over 99% of molecules in CMV-specific effector cells but under 1% in naive cells. Even against a background of one million naive CD8 T cells, spiked-in Jurkat TCR RNA amounting to a single cell's worth was reported to be detectable. Without barcode sub-clustering, chimeric consensus sequences inflated TCR diversity; chimeras reached as high as 47%.

Libraries were prepared through PCR. The instrument was a NextSeq 500. Bulk TCR libraries were prepared as previously described, using TCR primers listed in Table S5. Purification of total RNA was performed with the Qiagen AllPrep DNA/RNA kit. Reads from multiple sequencing runs of the same library were pooled before analysis. The authors' analysis ran thus. Reads were retained only if the reads had an exact TCR constant sequence, and the retained reads were trimmed to 150 nt and grouped according to their 12-nt molecular barcodes. Reads inside each barcode group were sub-clustered using a 15% Levenshtein threshold, and a quality-weighted consensus sequence was constructed for each RNA molecule. Non-functional sequences were discarded, and so were lower-count sequences lying one edit away from another sequence. Barcode sub-clusters with fewer than 20% of the maximum read count were removed, based on fitting two negative binomial distributions. The public sequencing data were trimmed at Q25 with fastp and processed into clonotypes with MiXCR by TCRdb, which kept only in-frame beta chains. Identical CDR3 proteins give one entry, which carries the most common genes and DNA. The V and J calls and clone size come from TCRdb's table, not from the authors' own analysis. Across this sample there are hundreds of thousands of distinct CDR3 sequences, with about 25% seen only once. The ten biggest clones cover about 0.8% of the sample.

The V and J ends are trimmed by 4 bases and 3 bases, leaving 9 bases between them. Taken from the germline V gene, the CDR1 and CDR2 loops are SGHVS and FQNEAQ. Spanning cysteine to phenylalanine, the CDR3 consists of 13 amino acids. Just CDR3 DNA is preserved here, 39 bases in frame from base 1. Libraries of naive CD8 T cells were built from around 18,000 to 910,000 sorted cells, with 10%, 30% or 50% of the purified RNA used. Naive CD8 T cells, defined as CD8+CD4-CCR7+CD45RA+, were FACS-sorted into RLT Plus buffer on a BD FACSAria II. To test detection sensitivity, Jurkat RNA equivalent to more than 9 TCR copies was spiked into samples of roughly 18,000-1,100,000 naive CD8 T cells. Enrichment of CD8 T cells was performed with RosetteSep CD8+ T Cell Enrichment Cocktail and Ficoll-Paque, after which ACK red cell lysis was carried out. About this clonotype itself: There is no known antigen for this receptor. No base-level quality is on record; no much larger clone is a single base apart.

The V gene is TRBV7-8 and the J gene is TRBJ2-5; perhaps TRBD2 is the D gene, with 5 bases matching. Source material: naive CD8+ T cells from blood, with Jurkat cell RNA spiked in. Explained via the paper, the cell subset or site label denotes: FACS-sorted CD8+CD4-CCR7+CD45RA+ naive T cells. The sequence was collected from a human donor in good health. Some libraries in this study had Jurkat cell RNA spiked in. The nucleotide sequence reads TGTGCCAGCAGCTCCGCGGAGGAAGAGACCCAGTACTTC. It specifies CASSSAEEETQYF. The entire variable domain, with the stretches around the CDR3 drawn from the reference TRBV7-8 and TRBJ2-5 proteins, is GAGVSQSPRYKVAKRGQDVALRCDPISGHVSLFWYQQALGQGPEFLTYFQNEAQLDKSGLPSDRFFAERPEGSVSTLKIQRTQQEDSAVYLCASSSAEEETQYFGPGTRLLVL.